This entry features one T cell receptor beta chain sequence. Its antigen is unknown. Germline V gene sequence: CDR1 SGHRS, CDR2 YFSETQ. The CDR3 totals 15 residues. V trimming: 4 bases; J trimming: 6 bases; junction bases outside the gene matches: 9. This entry belongs to a study of cytomegalovirus exposure and HLA in healthy donors. Findings of the study overall: TCR beta V- and J-gene trimming was later associated with a missense DCLRE1C variant.

The PCR contained 60 Vbeta and 13 Jbeta primers. Measured with immunoSEQ multiplex PCR; TCRdb has only the in-frame clones, and not every one. The sample has about 120,000 clones, around 75% seen once. Material: PBMCs. The origin of this receptor is a middle-aged woman in good health and CMV-seropositive. V gene TRBV5-1 combines with J gene TRBJ1-2; TRBD1 aligns across 10 bases. The chain's CDR3 is CASSVLPGQGNGYTF. DNA for the CDR3: TGCGCCAGCAGCGTACTGCCGGGACAGGGGAATGGCTACACCTTC.